This T cell receptor beta chain was retrieved from a study of vaccination effects on CD4 cells after COVID-19. Study-wide context: Three convalescent patients were sampled both early and late post-vaccination.

Per the germline V gene, CDR1 is SGHNT and CDR2 is YYREEE (reference sequence). This CDR3 has 18 amino acids. The J segment lost 3 bases and the V segment lost 4 bases, leaving 16 bases of the junction unmatched. This clone was found a few times. The antigen is not known. In the ViraFEST assay, antigen-specific CD4+ clonotypes were identified by expansion after peptide-pool stimulation. At the end of less than 12 days of culture, CD4+ T cells were isolated. Sometime from March through December 2020, the person acquired a SARS-CoV-2 infection that PCR confirmed. All participants had two doses of either the BNT162b2 or mRNA-1273 vaccine. The culture medium for 2 million or so PBMC per well included about 9.2 IU/ml IL-2 and 9.5 to 10 ug/ml peptides. Half the medium was swapped for IL-2 medium on days 3 and 7. Study conclusions and caveats: Sampling in the study covered few convalescent patients and included no early post-infection timepoints.

Profiling relied on immunoSEQ multiplex PCR, and the TCRdb table lists in-frame clones only, not all of them. The repertoire includes 11,000 to 15,000 clones, 60% to 85% of them detected once, and around 28% sits in the top ten. V and J are TRBV5-4 and TRBJ2-3; the match to TRBD2 covers 8 bases. The receptor's source is a human donor who had a prior SARS-CoV-2 infection. The input for sequencing was CD4+ T cells from PBMCs cultured with HCoV-NL63 spike peptides, taken after COVID-19 vaccination. The CDR3: CASSRTSLIRDITDTQYF. The CDR3 nucleotides are TGTGCCAGCAGCAGGACTAGCTTGATCCGAGACATTACAGATACGCAGTATTTT.